Listed here are 30 T cell receptor beta chains from one sample, sequenced in a study of Ad26.COV2.S vaccination and SARS-CoV-2 variants. Produced via immunoSEQ multiplex PCR; TCRdb's table is partial and in-frame only. The repertoire has 440,000 or so clones, 89% of them found once; the top ten carry 1.7%. Stated treatment: some 20 received Ad26.COV2.S at low or high dose, single or two shots; several received placebo; per-sample allocation not given. Samples were taken on day 63 after the first vaccine or placebo injection. Sequencing was performed on peripheral blood, taken in a trial of Ad26.COV2.S vaccine versus placebo. All receptors derive from a person aged 18 to 65 who received the Ad26.COV2.S COVID-19 vaccine or a placebo.

CDR3 bases: TGTGCCAGCTCACGTAGACAGGATTCTGGAAACACCATATATTTT. This sequence encodes CASSRRQDSGNTIYF. The chain couples TRBV18 to TRBJ1-3, with TRBD1 as a possible D gene (6 bases). CDR1 and CDR2 from the germline V gene are KGHSH and LQKENI. The V end lost 4 bases, the J end lost 1 base, and 11 bases lay between the germline ends. The CDR3 contains 15 residues.

The rearrangement uses TRBV4-1 and TRBJ2-7; possibly TRBD1 for D (5 bases). The germline CDR1 and CDR2 sequences are MGHRA and YSYEKL. CDR3 length: 14 residues. V was pared by 5 bases and J by 3 bases, with 14 bases between. The CDR3 DNA is TGCGCCAGCAGCGGACGGCAGGGTAGCTACGAGCAGTACTTC. Amino acid sequence: CASSGRQGSYEQYF.

This CDR3 is CATSRDLGAGQPQHF. The CDR3 nucleotides read TGTGCCACCAGCAGAGATTTGGGGGCGGGTCAGCCCCAGCATTTT. The V call is TRBV15, the J call TRBJ1-5; a possible D gene is TRBD1 (6 bases). V gave up 0 bases and J gave up 6 bases, with 12 bases separating them. CDR3 length: 15 residues. In germline, CDR1 is LNHNV, CDR2 YYDKDF (reference sequence).

This clone has just one count. V is TRBV7-6 and J is TRBJ2-1; D remains ambiguous. The CDR3 is 16 residues long. V gave up 5 bases and J gave up 0 bases, with 14 bases separating them. Germline V gene sequence: CDR1 SGHVS, CDR2 FNYEAQ. CDR3 DNA: TGTGCCAGCAGCCAAAGGATGCCCGGCTCCTACAATGAGCAGTTCTTC. The encoded protein is CASSQRMPGSYNEQFF.

Comment on this clone: Distinct nucleotide sequences in the sample also encode this CDR3. The chain links TRBV30 to TRBJ1-2; D call uncertain. There are 12 residues in the CDR3. V was trimmed by 0 bases and J by 1 base, leaving 3 bases between them. Germline V gene sequence: CDR1 GTSNPN, CDR2 SVGIG (reference sequence). CDR3 coding DNA: TGTGCCTGGAGTGTACTTAACTATGGCTACACCTTC. This sequence encodes CAWSVLNYGYTF.

In its sample, this clone was seen once. The rearrangement joins TRBV18 to TRBJ2-7; TRBD2 agrees at 10 bases. This CDR3 is 15 amino acids long. Trimming took 5 bases from V and 5 from J; bases not matched to a gene: 9. CDR1 and CDR2 (germline): KGHSH, LQKENI. CDR3 DNA sequence: TGTGCCAGCTCAACGACGGGACTAGCGAGTAACGAGCAGTACTTC. This encodes CASSTTGLASNEQYF.

In DNA, the CDR3 is TGCGCCAGCAGCTTGGCCACAGGGGCTTCGGGCAAGAACACCGGGGAGCTGTTTTTT. Translated: CASSLATGASGKNTGELFF. The rearrangement links TRBV5-1 to TRBJ2-2; 7 positions match TRBD1. Germline loops: CDR1 SGHRS, CDR2 YFSETQ. CDR3 length equals 19 residues. Losses at the gene ends were 0 bases for V and 1 base for J; bases not matched to a gene: 12.

This chain's CDR3 is CATSRDRVGDEKLFF. CDR3 nucleotides: TGTGCCACCAGCAGGGACAGGGTCGGGGATGAAAAACTGTTTTTT. V is TRBV15 and J is TRBJ1-4; the match to TRBD1 covers 8 bases. The junction had 6 bases not matched to a gene; V was cut back by 3 bases and J by 6 bases. This CDR3 comprises 15 residues. From germline, CDR1 is LNHNV and CDR2 YYDKDF (reference sequence). The full variable domain, rest sourced from reference TRBV15 and TRBJ1-4, is DAMVIQNPRYQVTQFGKPVTLSCSQTLNHNVMYWYQQKSSQAPKLLFHYYDKDFNNEADTPDNFQSRRPNTSFCFLDIRSPGLGDTAMYLCATSRDRVGDEKLFFGSGTQLSVL.

V and J are TRBV19 and TRBJ2-2, with D hard to call. This CDR3 is 15 amino acids long. Trimming removed 3 bases at V and 4 bases at J, with 12 bases between. Per germline, CDR1 LNHDA and CDR2 SQIVND (reference sequence). The CDR3 nucleotides read TGTGCCAGTAGTATCAGCAGGCAAGGCACCGGGGAGCTGTTTTTT. Protein sequence: CASSISRQGTGELFF.

This clone was detected only once. The chain carries TRBV27 and TRBJ1-3, with D perhaps matching TRBD1 (5 bases). The V gene lost 7 bases and the J gene lost 2 bases, with 18 bases spanning the gap. This CDR3 comprises 16 residues. Germline lookup yields CDR1 MNHEY and CDR2 SMNVEV (reference sequence). The CDR3 DNA reads TGTGCCAGCACCTCCCGAACGCGGGGGACTGGAAACACCATATATTTT. This translates into CASTSRTRGTGNTIYF.

This sequence joins TRBV28 and TRBJ1-1, with TRBD1 as a possible D gene (6 bases). The V and J ends lost 5 bases and 0 bases respectively, with 13 bases between them. This CDR3 has 15 residues. Germline lookup yields CDR1 MDHEN and CDR2 SYDVKM. The CDR3 region has the DNA TGTGCCAGCAGTCCAGCGGACAGATTGAACACTGAAGCTTTCTTT. The encoded protein is CASSPADRLNTEAFF.

Comments on this clone: Within the sample, other DNA sequences also encode this same CDR3. This chain uses TRBV27 with TRBJ1-2, with D possibly being TRBD1 (5 bases). The V end lost 3 bases, the J end lost 6 bases, and 8 bases lay between the germline ends. Germline V gives CDR1 MNHEY, CDR2 SMNVEV (reference sequence). The CDR3 length is 12 residues. CDR3 in amino acids: CASSLGGNGYTF. In DNA, the CDR3 is TGTGCCAGCAGTTTGGGGGGGAATGGCTACACCTTC.

The J gene is TRBJ1-5, the V gene TRBV6-6, with D possibly matching TRBD1 (5 bases). The germline V gene has CDR1 MNHNY and CDR2 SVGAGI (reference sequence). The CDR3 sequence is 16 residues long. Between the trimmed V and J ends, which lost 7 bases and 2 bases, there was a span of 18 bases. The CDR3 DNA follows: TGTGCCAGCACCGCCGTGGGGGTTTGGGGCAATCAGCCCCAGCATTTT. Translated, it gives CASTAVGVWGNQPQHF.

CDR3: CASSLSFGRGIQYF. The CDR3 coding sequence is TGTGCCAGCAGTTTGTCCTTCGGTCGTGGAATTCAGTACTTC. The chain joins TRBV6-5 to TRBJ2-4; no clear D gene. Germline CDR1 is MNHEY and CDR2 is SVGAGI. V was shortened by 4 bases and J by 10 bases, with 17 bases between the two germline ends. CDR3 length equals 14 residues.

This rearrangement joins TRBV5-5 to TRBJ2-3; tentatively, D is TRBD2 (5 bases). The CDR3 is 13 residues long. The V gene lost 4 bases and the J gene lost 2 bases, with 8 bases spanning the gap. Germline CDR1 is SGHKS and CDR2 is YYEKEE (reference sequence). CDR3 coding DNA: TGTGCCAGCAGCCTTCGGGACACAGATACGCAGTATTTT. It translates to CASSLRDTDTQYF.

The chain employs TRBV6-6 and TRBJ2-5; D is ambiguous. From germline, CDR1 is MNHNY and CDR2 SVGAGI (reference sequence). V was pared by 10 bases and J by 1 base, with 7 bases between. The CDR3 runs to 11 residues. CDR3 in DNA: TGTGCCACGGCTGTCCAAGAGACCCAGTACTTC. Amino acids: CATAVQETQYF.

The genes are TRBV2 and TRBJ2-7; possible D gene TRBD1, 5 bases. The germline V gene encodes CDR1 SNHLY and CDR2 FYNNEI. The V gene lost 6 bases and the J gene lost 6 bases, with 15 bases spanning the gap. The CDR3 consists of 13 residues. CDR3 protein: CASRGPGYLEQYF. The CDR3 region has the DNA TGTGCCAGCAGAGGACCAGGGTACCTCGAGCAGTACTTC. The full variable domain, completed using reference TRBV2 and TRBJ2-7, is EPEVTQTPSHQVTQMGQEVILRCVPISNHLYFYWYRQILGQKVEFLVSFYNNEISEKSEIFDDQFSVERPDGSNFTLKIRSTKLEDSAMYFCASRGPGYLEQYFGPGTRLTVT.

The rearrangement links TRBV7-2 to TRBJ1-2; D is ambiguous. The CDR3 covers 14 residues. V lost 4 bases, J lost 4 bases, and 13 bases lay in between. Germline V gene data show CDR1 as SGHTA and CDR2 as FQGNSA. The CDR3 is CASSSPGRFYGYTF. The CDR3 nucleotides read TGTGCCAGCAGCTCCCCCGGCAGATTCTATGGCTACACCTTC.

J is TRBJ2-1 and V is TRBV14; 11 bases line up with TRBD2. V dropped 5 bases and J dropped 0; count of bases not matched to a gene: 0. The CDR3 is 15 amino acids. Germline V gives CDR1 SGHDN, CDR2 FVKESK. The CDR3 DNA sequence: TGTGCCAGCAGCGGACTAGCGGGCTCCTACAATGAGCAGTTCTTC. Translation gives CASSGLAGSYNEQFF.

V is TRBV4-1 and J is TRBJ1-4, with a tentative D call TRBD1 (5 bases). This CDR3 contains 16 residues. In germline, CDR1 is MGHRA, CDR2 YSYEKL. V was shortened by 2 bases and J by 0 bases, with 10 bases between the two germline ends. The DNA of the CDR3 is TGCGCCAGCAGCCAACCCACAGGAGCAACTAATGAAAAACTGTTTTTT. Translated: CASSQPTGATNEKLFF.

The chain recombines TRBV6-2 or TRBV6-3 with TRBJ1-6, with D possibly being TRBD1 (6 bases). The V and J ends lost 3 bases and 4 bases respectively, with 10 bases between them. Germline assignment: CDR1 MNHEY and CDR2 SVGEGT. The CDR3 totals 15 residues. The CDR3 loop reads CASSYGGDYNSPLHF. In DNA form, the CDR3 reads TGTGCCAGCAGTTATGGGGGCGATTATAATTCACCCCTCCACTTT.

This chain uses TRBV30 with TRBJ1-2; D is undetermined. V was trimmed by 0 bases and J by 2 bases, leaving 7 bases between them. CDR1 and CDR2 (germline): GTSNPN, SVGIG (reference sequence). CDR3 length: 13 amino acids. The CDR3 region is CAWSVKSNYGYTF. DNA of the CDR3: TGTGCCTGGAGTGTAAAGTCCAACTATGGCTACACCTTC.

V and J are TRBV4-3 and TRBJ2-7; 8 bases align to TRBD1. Germline CDR1 is LGHNA and CDR2 is YSLEER. The length of the CDR3 is 14 residues. Losses at the gene ends were 8 bases for V and 5 bases for J; bases not matched to a gene: 11. CDR3 amino acids: CASSRGTGIDEQYF. CDR3 DNA sequence: TGCGCCAGCTCTCGGGGGACAGGTATAGACGAGCAGTACTTC.

The rearrangement uses TRBV5-1 and TRBJ2-2, with D possibly TRBD1 on 5 matching bases. Germline V CDR1 and CDR2: SGHRS, YFSETQ. The CDR3 is 16 residues long. Trimming stripped 1 base from V and 5 bases from J, with 15 bases between. CDR3: CASSLWAGPLTGELFF. For the CDR3, the DNA is TGCGCCAGCAGCTTGTGGGCAGGGCCCCTTACCGGGGAGCTGTTTTTT.

This clone was observed once. This chain links TRBV11-2 with TRBJ1-1, with 12 bases lining up with TRBD1. After removal of 2 bases from V and 6 bases from J, the junction contained 4 bases not matched to a gene. Looked up from germline, CDR1 is SGHAT and CDR2 is FQNNGV. This CDR3 comprises 15 residues. DNA of the CDR3: TGTGCCAGCAGCTTATTCCGGGACAGGGGGCCTGAAGCTTTCTTT. This codes for CASSLFRDRGPEAFF.

The rearrangement uses TRBV3-1 (or the pseudogene TRBV3-2) and TRBJ2-1, with D possibly TRBD2 on 6 matching bases. Trimming shortened V by 0 bases and J by 0 bases, and 6 bases separated the two germline ends. The CDR3 runs 15 residues. CDR1 LGHDT and CDR2 YNNKEL come from the germline V gene (reference sequence). The CDR3 here is CASSQDGGSYNEQFF. DNA of the CDR3: TGTGCCAGCAGCCAAGACGGGGGCTCCTACAATGAGCAGTTCTTC.

This clone appeared once. The chain uses TRBV5-1 and TRBJ1-1; the D is unclear. This CDR3 spans 14 amino acids. Trimming stripped 4 bases from V and 4 bases from J, with 14 bases between. Germline values: CDR1 SGHRS, CDR2 YFSETQ. The CDR3 protein is CASSPAWAGTEAFF. CDR3 DNA sequence: TGCGCCAGCAGCCCCGCCTGGGCAGGCACTGAAGCTTTCTTT.

This clone was seen once. CDR3 DNA: TGTGCCACCTCGGGACTAGCGGGCCATCCGAGCTCCTACGAGCAGTACTTC. It is translated as CATSGLAGHPSSYEQYF. This chain connects TRBV2 to TRBJ2-7, with 12 positions matching TRBD2. CDR1 is SNHLY and CDR2 is FYNNEI in the germline V gene. The CDR3 consists of 17 residues. The V gene end was trimmed by 10 bases and the J gene end by 0 bases; junction bases not matched to a gene: 13.

The chain carries TRBV9 and TRBJ2-5; 8 bases map to TRBD2. Germline CDR1 is SGDLS and CDR2 is YYNGEE. The CDR3 extends over 15 amino acids. Unmatched junction bases numbered 5, after V lost 1 base and J lost 3 bases. This CDR3 reads CASSVSGLAEETQYF. Here the CDR3 DNA reads TGTGCCAGCAGCGTATCCGGACTAGCCGAAGAGACCCAGTACTTC.

The chain recombines TRBV7-2 with TRBJ2-2; 9 bases fit TRBD2. The CDR3 is made up of 17 amino acids. The germline V gene encodes CDR1 SGHTA and CDR2 FQGNSA. The V gene end was trimmed by 5 bases and the J gene end by 3 bases; junction bases not matched to a gene: 10. For the CDR3, the DNA is TGTGCCAGCAGCCCCGAAGCGGGGGGAACCTACACCGGGGAGCTGTTTTTT. It codes for CASSPEAGGTYTGELFF.